These 22 T cell receptor beta chains were sequenced from one sample in a study of cytomegalovirus exposure and HLA in healthy donors. The PCR employed 60 Vbeta primers together with 13 Jbeta primers. Here immunoSEQ multiplex PCR was the method, and the copy in TCRdb shows in-frame clones only, minus some. The sample carries more than 90,000 clones, roughly 85% recorded once. Material for sequencing was PBMCs. The receptors originated from a man in his thirties or forties in good health and CMV-seronegative.

The chain combines TRBV4-1 with TRBJ2-5; D is perhaps TRBD1 (5 bases). Germline V gives CDR1 MGHRA, CDR2 YSYEKL. This CDR3 region has 13 residues. Trimming stripped 0 bases from V and 5 bases from J, with 7 bases between. The CDR3: CASSQEGVETQYF. The CDR3 coding sequence is TGCGCCAGCAGCCAAGAAGGGGTCGAGACCCAGTACTTC.

The chain employs TRBV9 and TRBJ2-3, with D possibly being TRBD2 (6 bases). Deletions cut 0 bases from V and 1 base from J, with 9 bases between. This CDR3 has 15 amino acids. Germline lookup yields CDR1 SGDLS and CDR2 YYNGEE. CDR3 protein: CASSVGASGTDTQYF. DNA of the CDR3: TGTGCCAGCAGCGTAGGGGCTAGCGGCACAGATACGCAGTATTTT.

V and J are TRBV9 and TRBJ1-2, with TRBD1 identical over 10 bases. V was pared by 4 bases and J by 5 bases, with 8 bases of the junction left unmatched. Germline CDR1 and CDR2: SGDLS and YYNGEE. This CDR3 region has 15 residues. CDR3 in DNA: TGTGCCAGCAGCCCCCGACAGGGGGCGCCTTATGGCTACACCTTC. Translation: CASSPRQGAPYGYTF.

J is TRBJ2-5 and V is TRBV10-3; possible D gene TRBD2, 5 bases. Germline assignment: CDR1 ENHRY and CDR2 SYGVKD. Trimming stripped 0 bases from V and 5 bases from J, with 7 bases between. There are 13 residues in the CDR3. The CDR3 DNA reads TGTGCCATCAGTGAGTCGAGGGCGGAGACCCAGTACTTC. This translates into CAISESRAETQYF.

The chain has TRBV5-5 and TRBJ2-3, with 8 bases matching TRBD1. From germline, CDR1 is SGHKS and CDR2 YYEKEE (reference sequence). The trim removed 5 bases at V and 6 bases at J, leaving 11 bases unmatched. The CDR3 is 15 residues long. As DNA, the CDR3 is TGTGCCAGCAGACCACTCAGGGGGCGAACGGATACGCAGTATTTT. Protein: CASRPLRGRTDTQYF.

The chain has TRBV6-1 and TRBJ2-1; 8 bases are shared with TRBD2. The germline V gene encodes CDR1 MNHNS and CDR2 SASEGT. The CDR3 sequence is 14 residues long. The ends lost 6 bases at V and 7 bases at J; junction bases unmatched: 8. Here the CDR3 DNA reads TGTGCCAGCAGGAGGAATAGCGGGGTTAATGAGCAGTTCTTC. This sequence encodes CASRRNSGVNEQFF.

The chain recombines TRBV29-1 with TRBJ2-5; 8 bases agree with TRBD2. V was clipped by 3 bases and J by 3 bases; unmatched bases: 9. The CDR3 has 15 amino acids. Germline values: CDR1 SQVTM, CDR2 ANQGSEA. The CDR3: CSVDRTGGREETQYF. In nucleotides, the CDR3 is TGCAGCGTTGACCGTACGGGGGGGCGGGAAGAGACCCAGTACTTC.

This clone was seen once. J is TRBJ1-5 and V is TRBV4-1; D is possibly TRBD1 (6 bases). The CDR3 is made up of 15 amino acids. V lost 0 bases and J lost 2, with 8 bases in between. CDR1 and CDR2 (germline): MGHRA, YSYEKL. CDR3 nucleotides: TGCGCCAGCAGCCAAGAGGGGGCGGGCAATCAGCCCCAGCATTTT. Translation: CASSQEGAGNQPQHF.

The chain combines TRBV5-1 with TRBJ2-7; D not certain. Trimming pared 0 bases from V and 0 bases from J, leaving 7 bases between. Looked up from germline, CDR1 is SGHRS and CDR2 is YFSETQ. This CDR3 has 14 residues. The CDR3 DNA reads TGCGCCAGCAGCTTGGACAGATCCTCCTACGAGCAGTACTTC. It encodes CASSLDRSSYEQYF.

The CDR3 region is CAWSVSRGTEAFF. DNA of the CDR3: TGTGCCTGGAGTGTGAGTAGGGGCACTGAAGCTTTCTTT. V gene TRBV30 combines with J gene TRBJ1-1; possible D gene TRBD1, 5 bases. V was shortened by 0 bases and J by 4 bases, with 9 bases between the two germline ends. Looked up from germline, CDR1 is GTSNPN and CDR2 is SVGIG (reference sequence). This CDR3 contains 13 residues.

CDR3 DNA sequence: TGCGCCAGCAGCTCGGGACAGGGGTGGAATGAGCAGTTCTTC. This gives the protein CASSSGQGWNEQFF. The chain couples TRBV5-1 to TRBJ2-1; 10 bases are shared with TRBD1. The length of the CDR3 is 14 residues. V shed 3 bases and J 7 bases; nucleotides not matched to a gene: 4. Germline V gene data show CDR1 as SGHRS and CDR2 as YFSETQ.

By share of the sample, this clone is medium-sized. The V call is TRBV21-1, the J call TRBJ2-3; the D segment call TRBD1 is taken from the table without a DNA check. TRBV21-1 is flagged as a pseudogene. This CDR3 spans 14 amino acids. CDR3 in DNA: TGTGCCAGCAACAGGGGGGGGAGCACAGATACGCAGTATTTT. Encoded protein: CASNRGGSTDTQYF.

This clone showed up just once. The V and J genes are TRBV2 and TRBJ2-4; 9 bases fit TRBD2. The CDR3 length is 19 residues. V was clipped by 1 base and J by 1 base; unmatched bases: 11. Germline V gives CDR1 SNHLY, CDR2 FYNNEI. CDR3 in amino acids: CASSEGASGNVTAKNIQYF. DNA for the CDR3: TGTGCCAGCAGTGAAGGGGCTAGCGGGAATGTCACTGCCAAAAACATTCAGTACTTC.

The chain joins TRBV29-1 to TRBJ2-1, with 7 bases that match TRBD1. CDR3 length: 15 amino acids. Germline loops: CDR1 SQVTM, CDR2 ANQGSEA. V lost 3 bases, J lost 2 bases, and 7 bases stayed unmatched. CDR3 loop: CSVDGQGVPYNEQFF. The CDR3, as DNA: TGCAGCGTTGATGGCCAGGGGGTCCCCTACAATGAGCAGTTCTTC.

The chain combines TRBV6-5 with TRBJ1-5; 7 bases fit TRBD1. CDR3 length: 13 amino acids. Germline V gene lookup returns CDR1 MNHEY and CDR2 SVGAGI. Losses at the gene ends were 6 bases for V and 4 bases for J; bases not matched to a gene: 3. CDR3 in amino acids: CASSGQVNQPQHF. The CDR3 nucleotides are TGTGCCAGCAGCGGACAGGTAAATCAGCCCCAGCATTTT.

The chain combines TRBV5-6 with TRBJ2-2; a weak D match, TRBD2 (5 bases). CDR1 and CDR2 (germline): SGHDT, YYEEEE. The CDR3 has 15 amino acids. The V end was cut by 3 bases, the J end by 0 bases, with 9 bases between. CDR3 sequence: CASSWTGTNTGELFF. As DNA, the CDR3 is TGTGCCAGCAGCTGGACGGGAACGAACACCGGGGAGCTGTTTTTT.

V usage is TRBV5-1 and J usage is TRBJ2-7; possible D gene TRBD2, 5 bases. CDR1 and CDR2 from the germline V gene are SGHRS and YFSETQ. Trimming left V 0 bases short and J 2 bases short, with 21 bases between. This CDR3 contains 18 residues. CDR3 sequence (DNA): TGCGCCAGCAGCTTGGGAGGGATCGCCGTGGCAACGCCCTACGAGCAGTACTTC. Translation: CASSLGGIAVATPYEQYF.

In DNA, the CDR3 is TGCGCCAGCAGCTCGTCAGGCCCCAACAATGAGCAGTTCTTC. This sequence encodes CASSSSGPNNEQFF. J is TRBJ2-1 and V is TRBV5-1; the D is unclear. Trimming left V 3 bases short and J 5 bases short, with 12 bases between. CDR3 length equals 14 residues. CDR1 is SGHRS, CDR2 YFSETQ, per germline.

The CDR3 region is CASSRTGNTEAFF. CDR3 nucleotides: TGTGCCAGCAGTAGGACAGGGAACACTGAAGCTTTCTTT. The chain combines TRBV28 with TRBJ1-1, with TRBD1 matching over 7 bases. Germline V CDR1 and CDR2: MDHEN, SYDVKM. The CDR3 is 13 amino acids. The ends lost 5 bases at V and 1 base at J; junction bases unmatched: 1.

This clone came up once. The chain carries TRBV5-8 and TRBJ2-3, with 7 bases aligning to TRBD1. CDR3 length equals 19 residues. The V gene end was trimmed by 1 base and the J gene end by 2 bases; junction bases not matched to a gene: 16. The germline CDR1 and CDR2 sequences are SGHTS and YDEGEE. The CDR3 loop is CASSLRLDRDRVSTDTQYF. Written as DNA, the CDR3 is TGTGCCAGCAGCTTGCGTTTGGATCGGGACAGAGTTTCCACAGATACGCAGTATTTT.

The gene calls are TRBV5-6 and TRBJ1-1, with D possibly being TRBD1 (6 bases). Germline CDR1 is SGHDT and CDR2 is YYEEEE. This CDR3 has 13 residues. V was pared by 0 bases and J by 5 bases, with 8 bases between. The CDR3 sequence is CASSLVGTTEAFF. The CDR3 DNA follows: TGTGCCAGCAGCTTGGTGGGGACAACTGAAGCTTTCTTT.

The chain links TRBV9 to TRBJ2-3, with a tentative D call TRBD2 (6 bases). The V gene lost 5 bases and the J gene lost 4 bases, with 20 bases spanning the gap. The CDR3 has 16 amino acids. Looked up from germline, CDR1 is SGDLS and CDR2 is YYNGEE. The CDR3 coding sequence is TGTGCCAGCAGGTACTCCATTTTGGAGGGCCCAGATACGCAGTATTTT. It is translated as CASRYSILEGPDTQYF.